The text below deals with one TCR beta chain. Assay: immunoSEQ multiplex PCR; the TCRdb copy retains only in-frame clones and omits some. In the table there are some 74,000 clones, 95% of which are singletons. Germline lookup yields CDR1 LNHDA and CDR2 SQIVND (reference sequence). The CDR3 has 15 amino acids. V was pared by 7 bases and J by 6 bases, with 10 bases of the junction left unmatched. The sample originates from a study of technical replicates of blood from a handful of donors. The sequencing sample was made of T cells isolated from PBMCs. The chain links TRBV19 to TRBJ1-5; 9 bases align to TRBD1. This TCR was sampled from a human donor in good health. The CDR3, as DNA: TGTGCCAGTAACCAGCGGGACAGGGTCTCTCAGCCCCAGCATTTT. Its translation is CASNQRDRVSQPQHF.